The source of this T cell receptor beta chain is a study of PD-L1 blockade in urothelial cancer. About the study: The authors examined blood 3 weeks (second dose) and 6 weeks after treatment start.

The germline CDR1 and CDR2 sequences are SGHNT and YYREEE (reference sequence). The CDR3 extends over 17 amino acids. Trimming took 3 bases from V and 2 from J; bases not matched to a gene: 10. Some clones are missing from TCRdb's copy, which holds only in-frame ones; the method was immunoSEQ multiplex PCR. The sample holds 90,000 to 120,000 clones, around 93% seen once. The clonotype was recovered from a woman older than 75 with urothelial cancer. This specimen consisted of PBMCs, obtained around atezolizumab (anti-PD-L1) treatment. This chain links TRBV5-4 with TRBJ1-4; 7 nucleotides align to TRBD1. In DNA, the CDR3 is TGTGCCAGCAGCTCTATCGGGCAGGGGGTCACTAATGAAAAACTGTTTTTT. Its protein product is CASSSIGQGVTNEKLFF.